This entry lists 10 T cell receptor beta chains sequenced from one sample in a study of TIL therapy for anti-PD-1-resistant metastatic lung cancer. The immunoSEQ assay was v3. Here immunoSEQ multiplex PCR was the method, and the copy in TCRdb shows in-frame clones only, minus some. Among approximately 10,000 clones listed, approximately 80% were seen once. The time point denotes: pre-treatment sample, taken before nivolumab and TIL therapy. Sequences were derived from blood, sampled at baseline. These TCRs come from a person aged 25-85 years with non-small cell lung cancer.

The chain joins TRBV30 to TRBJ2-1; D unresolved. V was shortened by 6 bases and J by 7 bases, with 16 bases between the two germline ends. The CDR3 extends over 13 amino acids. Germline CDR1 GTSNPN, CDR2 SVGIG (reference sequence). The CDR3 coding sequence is TGTGCCTGCCCGAGAAGGTCCGGGAATGAGCAGTTCTTC. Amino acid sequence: CACPRRSGNEQFF.

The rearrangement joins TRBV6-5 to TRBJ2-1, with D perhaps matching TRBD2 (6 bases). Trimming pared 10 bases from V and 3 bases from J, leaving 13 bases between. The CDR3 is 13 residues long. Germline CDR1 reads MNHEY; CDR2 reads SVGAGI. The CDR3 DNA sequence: TGTGCCAATTCGGGAGAAGACTACAATGAGCAGTTCTTC. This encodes CANSGEDYNEQFF.

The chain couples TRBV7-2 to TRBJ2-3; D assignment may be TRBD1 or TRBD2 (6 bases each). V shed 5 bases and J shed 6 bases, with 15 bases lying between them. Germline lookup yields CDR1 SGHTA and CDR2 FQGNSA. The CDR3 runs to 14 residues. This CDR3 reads CASSPWGAHDTQYF. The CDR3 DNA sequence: TGTGCCAGCAGCCCCTGGGGGGCTCACGATACGCAGTATTTT.

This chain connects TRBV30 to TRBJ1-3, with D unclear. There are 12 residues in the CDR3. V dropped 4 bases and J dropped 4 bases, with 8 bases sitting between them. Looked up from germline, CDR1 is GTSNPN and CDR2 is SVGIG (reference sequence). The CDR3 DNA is TGTGCCTGGAACTCTTACGGAAACACCATATATTTT. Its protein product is CAWNSYGNTIYF. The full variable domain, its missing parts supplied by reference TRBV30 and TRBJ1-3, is SQTIHQWPATLVQPVGSPLSLECTVEGTSNPNLYWYRQAAGRGLQLLFYSVGIGQISSEVPQNLSASRPQDRQFILSSKKLLLSDSGFYLCAWNSYGNTIYFGEGSWLTVV.

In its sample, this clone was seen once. CDR3 coding DNA: TGTGCCAGCAGCCAAGATTTAGCGGGGGGGCACGAGCAGTACTTC. Translating it yields CASSQDLAGGHEQYF. The rearrangement joins TRBV4-2 to TRBJ2-7; TRBD2 matches 11 bases. CDR3 size: 15 residues. J gave up 5 bases and V 0 bases, and 3 bases lay outside the gene matches. Germline V gene lookup returns CDR1 LGHNA and CDR2 YNFKEQ.

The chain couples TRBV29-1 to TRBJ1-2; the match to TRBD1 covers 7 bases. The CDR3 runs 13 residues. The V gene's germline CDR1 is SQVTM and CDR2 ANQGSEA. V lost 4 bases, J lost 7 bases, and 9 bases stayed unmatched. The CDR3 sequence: CSVVGTAKTGYTF. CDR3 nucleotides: TGCAGCGTTGTAGGGACAGCTAAAACTGGCTACACCTTC.

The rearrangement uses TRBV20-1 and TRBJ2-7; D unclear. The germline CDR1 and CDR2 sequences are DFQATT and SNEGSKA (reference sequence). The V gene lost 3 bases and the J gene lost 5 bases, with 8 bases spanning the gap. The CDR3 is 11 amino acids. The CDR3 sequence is CSARVGHEQYF. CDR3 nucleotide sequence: TGCAGTGCTAGGGTGGGCCACGAGCAGTACTTC.

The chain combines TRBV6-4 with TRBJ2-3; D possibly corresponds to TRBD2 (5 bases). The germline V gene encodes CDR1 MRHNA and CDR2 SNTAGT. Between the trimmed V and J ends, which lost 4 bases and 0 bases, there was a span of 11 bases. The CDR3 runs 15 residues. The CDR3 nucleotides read TGTGCCAGCAGTGTGGGGAGCGGAAGCACAGATACGCAGTATTTT. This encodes CASSVGSGSTDTQYF.

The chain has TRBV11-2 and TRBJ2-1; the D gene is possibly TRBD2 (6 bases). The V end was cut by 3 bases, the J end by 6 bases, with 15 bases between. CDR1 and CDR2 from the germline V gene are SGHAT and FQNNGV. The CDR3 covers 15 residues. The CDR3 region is CASSLLYEGGNEQFF. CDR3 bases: TGTGCCAGCAGCTTGCTGTATGAGGGAGGCAATGAGCAGTTCTTC. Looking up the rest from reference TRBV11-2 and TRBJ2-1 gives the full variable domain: EAGVAQSPRYKIIEKRQSVAFWCNPISGHATLYWYQQILGQGPKLLIQFQNNGVVDDSQLPKDRFSAERLKGVDSTLKIQPAKLEDSAVYLCASSLLYEGGNEQFFGPGTRLTVL.

This CDR3 reads CASSPTPGLAGGPSYEQYF. CDR3 DNA: TGTGCCAGCAGCCCGACCCCGGGACTAGCGGGAGGGCCATCTTACGAGCAGTACTTC. The chain employs TRBV2 and TRBJ2-7; 16 bases are a match to TRBD2. Germline V gene lookup returns CDR1 SNHLY and CDR2 FYNNEI. This CDR3 has 19 amino acids. Trimming cost V 6 bases and J 4 bases; bases outside gene matches: 15.